Shown below are 14 T cell receptor beta chains from a single sample sequenced in a study of CD8 T cells in Susac syndrome. RNA was extracted with the RNeasy kit, and a quantity of roughly 0.5 to 1 ug was reverse transcribed using random hexamers. Each CDR3 protein is one row after TCRdb ran MiXCR on the immunoSEQ multiplex PCR reads. Of about 90,000 distinct CDR3 sequences in the sample, 90% to 95% were seen once. Sequenced sample: CD8+ T cells from PBMCs. The receptors shown here come from a human donor in good health.

The chain employs TRBV5-1 and TRBJ2-7; D is perhaps TRBD1 or TRBD2 (5 bases each). This CDR3 comprises 12 residues. Trimming took 6 bases from V and 6 from J, leaving 13 bases between them. Germline V gives CDR1 SGHRS, CDR2 YFSETQ. CDR3: CASNGDLLEQYF. The DNA of the CDR3 is TGCGCCAGCAACGGGGACCTACTCGAGCAGTACTTC.

V usage is TRBV5-4 and J usage is TRBJ2-3, with D possibly matching TRBD1 (6 bases). Germline values: CDR1 SGHNT, CDR2 YYREEE (reference sequence). V gave up 4 bases and J gave up 6 bases, with 18 bases separating them. The CDR3 runs to 15 residues. CDR3 in amino acids: CASSLNTGWGDTQYF. The CDR3 DNA is TGTGCCAGCAGCCTTAACACAGGGTGGGGCGATACGCAGTATTTT.

This clonotype was picked up one time. The V gene is TRBV4-2, the J gene TRBJ1-1; no definite D call. Trimming shortened V by 1 base and J by 6 bases, and 9 bases separated the two germline ends. Looked up from germline, CDR1 is LGHNA and CDR2 is YNFKEQ. This CDR3 region has 13 residues. The CDR3 DNA reads as TGTGCCAGCAGCCAAGTTAGGGCCGCTGAAGCTTTCTTT. Encoded protein: CASSQVRAAEAFF.

This chain joins TRBV4-1 and TRBJ1-2; a possible D gene is TRBD1 (5 bases). The V end lost 5 bases, the J end lost 3 bases, and 16 bases lay between the germline ends. The CDR3 has 15 residues. Per germline, CDR1 MGHRA and CDR2 YSYEKL. The CDR3 region is CASSGYSGTDYGYTF. Here the CDR3 DNA reads TGCGCCAGCAGCGGTTATTCCGGGACGGACTATGGCTACACCTTC.

The chain has TRBV28 and TRBJ2-7; 12 bases are shared with TRBD2. CDR3 length equals 14 residues. V lost 5 bases to trimming and J lost 6 bases; unmatched junction nucleotides: 5. CDR1 MDHEN and CDR2 SYDVKM come from the germline V gene. The CDR3 DNA reads as TGTGCCAGCAGTCTAGCGGGGGGGTCCGCCGAGCAGTACTTC. Protein sequence: CASSLAGGSAEQYF.

V is TRBV5-6 and J is TRBJ2-7; D may correspond to TRBD1 or TRBD2 (5 bases each). V was cut by 4 bases and J by 7 bases, with 12 bases left in between. Germline V gives CDR1 SGHDT, CDR2 YYEEEE. The CDR3 runs to 12 residues. The CDR3 coding sequence is TGTGCCAGCAGCCGGGACGGTACAGAGCAGTACTTC. The encoded protein is CASSRDGTEQYF. The whole variable domain, filled in from reference TRBV5-6 and TRBJ2-7, reads DAGVTQSPTHLIKTRGQQVTLRCSPKSGHDTVSWYQQALGQGPQFIFQYYEEEERQRGNFPDRFSGHQFPNYSSELNVNALLLGDSALYLCASSRDGTEQYFGPGTRLTVT.

The chain has TRBV29-1 and TRBJ2-7, with D possibly being TRBD1 (6 bases). The CDR3 loop spans 14 amino acids. Germline CDR1 and CDR2: SQVTM and ANQGSEA. V was clipped by 4 bases and J by 2 bases, with 15 bases between them. CDR3 bases: TGCAGCGTTGTTTGGGACACCCTAACCTACGAGCAGTACTTC. This gives the protein CSVVWDTLTYEQYF.

The chain carries TRBV5-1 and TRBJ1-2; maybe TRBD1 (5 bases). V gave up 0 bases and J gave up 8 bases, with 17 bases separating them. The CDR3 spans 15 residues. In germline, CDR1 is SGHRS, CDR2 YFSETQ. The CDR3 coding sequence is TGCGCCAGCAGCTTGGGGGACGGCCCAGGTATGGGCTACACCTTC. Protein product: CASSLGDGPGMGYTF. Supplemented by reference TRBV5-1 and TRBJ1-2, the full variable domain reads KAGVTQTPRYLIKTRGQQVTLSCSPISGHRSVSWYQQTPGQGLQFLFEYFSETQRNKGNFPGRFSGRQFSNSRSEMNVSTLELGDSALYLCASSLGDGPGMGYTFGSGTRLTVV.

The J gene is TRBJ2-1, the V gene TRBV19; the match to TRBD2 covers 8 bases. Germline V gene data show CDR1 as LNHDA and CDR2 as SQIVND (reference sequence). This CDR3 has 15 amino acids. Germline trimming cut 1 base from V and 2 bases from J; bases unmatched to any gene: 1. The CDR3 spells CASSIVSGAYNEQFF. The CDR3 bases are TGTGCCAGTAGTATAGTTAGCGGGGCCTACAATGAGCAGTTCTTC.

This rearrangement joins TRBV10-3 to TRBJ2-6, with 7 bases aligning to TRBD1. This CDR3 comprises 17 residues. Germline V gene sequence: CDR1 ENHRY, CDR2 SYGVKD. The V segment lost 7 bases and the J segment 0 bases; nucleotides outside the gene matches: 9. CDR3 region: CAIKGPGGISGANVLTF. The CDR3 nucleotides read TGTGCCATCAAGGGTCCAGGGGGTATCTCTGGGGCCAACGTCCTGACTTTC.

The genes are TRBV13 and TRBJ2-1; tentative D call: TRBD1 (5 bases). Germline values: CDR1 PRHDT, CDR2 FYEKMQ (reference sequence). This CDR3 is 16 amino acids long. Trimming left V 5 bases short and J 1 base short, with 15 bases between. Here the CDR3 DNA reads TGTGCCAGCAGCCAAGGGGTGGGCATTTCCTACAATGAGCAGTTCTTC. Residues: CASSQGVGISYNEQFF.

The chain uses TRBV19 and TRBJ2-7; tentatively, D is TRBD2 (6 bases). CDR3 length: 14 amino acids. The V end was cut by 8 bases, the J end by 1 base, with 15 bases between. CDR1 and CDR2 (germline): LNHDA, SQIVND (reference sequence). The CDR3, as DNA: TGTGCCAGTCAGTGGGGTGCGGGGTCCTACGAGCAGTACTTC. It codes for CASQWGAGSYEQYF.

This clonotype showed up just once. The V call is TRBV5-1, the J call TRBJ2-2, with D possibly called TRBD1 or TRBD2 (5 bases each). V lost 0 bases to trimming and J lost 6 bases, with 9 bases between them. Germline-derived CDR1 and CDR2 are SGHRS and YFSETQ. CDR3 length: 14 residues. DNA of the CDR3: TGCGCCAGCAGCTTGGTGGGGGACGCCGGGGAGCTGTTTTTT. The encoded protein is CASSLVGDAGELFF.

This clonotype was counted only a few times. The CDR3 nucleotides read TGTGCCAGCAGTTACAACAGGAACACTGAAGCTTTCTTT. Translating gives CASSYNRNTEAFF. The chain combines TRBV7-8 with TRBJ1-1; D not certain. V dropped 6 bases and J dropped 1 base, with 9 bases sitting between them. Germline V gives CDR1 SGHVS, CDR2 FQNEAQ. The CDR3 spans 13 residues.